These T cell receptor beta chains were read from a single sample in a study of shared clonotypes between healthy human individuals. The data were produced by immunoSEQ multiplex PCR, yet TCRdb's version contains in-frame clones alone and is incomplete. The table shows 500,000 to 650,000 clones, with roughly four fifths occurring only once. The sample was PBMCs. Source of these receptors: a middle-aged woman in good health. Some clones in this sample may be carry-over from other donors' samples. Both conserved end residues are part of each CDR3. Size is omitted from some rows. Given values are once, few, many or a class for expanded clones.

J gene: NA
clone size: NA
V gene: TRBV27
CDR3 protein: CASSLYGGTGAFSYEQYF

J gene: TRBJ1-3
clone size: many
V gene: TRBV4-1
CDR3 protein: CASSPHRGPSGNTIYF

J gene: TRBJ1-2
clone size: NA
V gene: TRBV2
CDR3 protein: CASSGVWTADYGYTF

J gene: TRBJ2-5
clone size: NA
V gene: TRBV7-3
CDR3 protein: CASSSTGILVETQYF

J gene: TRBJ1-1
clone size: NA
V gene: TRBV7-9
CDR3 protein: CASSLAGQGHPEAFF

J gene: TRBJ2-1
clone size: NA
V gene: TRBV15
CDR3 protein: CATSGGAYNEQFF

J gene: TRBJ2-5
clone size: few
V gene: TRBV30
CDR3 protein: CAWTLGLAAQVGQETQYF

J gene: TRBJ1-4
clone size: once
V gene: TRBV18
CDR3 protein: CASSPDRSNEKLFF

J gene: TRBJ2-5
clone size: once
V gene: TRBV5-4
CDR3 protein: CASGPPTSGKLETQYF

J gene: TRBJ1-2
clone size: NA
V gene: TRBV7-9
CDR3 protein: CASSLVPTGEGYTF

J gene: TRBJ1-1
clone size: NA
V gene: TRBV5-8
CDR3 protein: CASLKGTGWNTEAFF

J gene: NA
clone size: NA
V gene: TRBV7-9
CDR3 protein: CASSLTSYEQYF

J gene: TRBJ1-1
clone size: NA
V gene: TRBV7-3
CDR3 protein: CASSATPGTTEAFF

J gene: TRBJ1-2
clone size: NA
V gene: TRBV18
CDR3 protein: CASSPSGRTYGYTF

J gene: TRBJ2-3
clone size: NA
V gene: TRBV5-1
CDR3 protein: CASSLLTSGSLDTQYF

J gene: TRBJ2-1
clone size: NA
V gene: TRBV27
CDR3 protein: CASSLARYNEQFF

J gene: TRBJ2-6
clone size: NA
V gene: TRBV9
CDR3 protein: CASSVGTGGTGANVLTF

J gene: TRBJ1-1
clone size: few
V gene: TRBV7-8
CDR3 protein: CASSYFGTDQNTEAFF

J gene: TRBJ2-4
clone size: NA
V gene: TRBV7-9
CDR3 protein: CASSLTRTGARENIQYF

J gene: TRBJ1-5
clone size: many
V gene: TRBV19
CDR3 protein: CASNLRGNQPQHF

J gene: TRBJ1-5
clone size: NA
V gene: TRBV11-2
CDR3 protein: CASSKQGYNQPQHF

J gene: TRBJ2-7
clone size: NA
V gene: TRBV7-2
CDR3 protein: CASSLDLYEQYF

J gene: TRBJ2-3
clone size: NA
V gene: TRBV7-3
CDR3 protein: CASSLERAVTYTQYF

J gene: TRBJ2-1
clone size: NA
V gene: TRBV18
CDR3 protein: CASSLGNNEQFF

J gene: TRBJ2-2
clone size: NA
V gene: TRBV5-1
CDR3 protein: CASSFRSGRGTGELFF

J gene: TRBJ2-3
clone size: NA
V gene: TRBV9
CDR3 protein: CASSAVVGGRRSSTDTQYF

J gene: TRBJ2-1
clone size: many
V gene: TRBV5-4
CDR3 protein: CASSLGGAQDYNEQFF

J gene: TRBJ1-2
clone size: NA
V gene: TRBV29-1
CDR3 protein: CSADRGLRGYTF

J gene: TRBJ2-5
clone size: NA
V gene: TRBV7-9
CDR3 protein: CASSDGVLAGPQETQYF

J gene: TRBJ1-1
clone size: NA
V gene: TRBV6-5
CDR3 protein: CASSVTGTNTEAFF

J gene: TRBJ2-5
clone size: NA
V gene: TRBV27
CDR3 protein: CASSPGDRHSETQYF

J gene: TRBJ2-2
clone size: NA
V gene: TRBV18
CDR3 protein: CASSGPRNTGELFF

J gene: TRBJ2-5
clone size: once
V gene: TRBV7-2
CDR3 protein: CASSTPQGPQYF

J gene: TRBJ1-2
clone size: NA
V gene: TRBV2
CDR3 protein: CASSDGVIKYGYTF

J gene: TRBJ1-1
clone size: NA
V gene: TRBV7-9
CDR3 protein: CASSSRWGEAFF

J gene: TRBJ2-3
clone size: once
V gene: TRBV28
CDR3 protein: CASTDTSTDTQYF

J gene: TRBJ2-1
clone size: NA
V gene: TRBV5-4
CDR3 protein: CASTSRSGSDEQFF

J gene: TRBJ2-3
clone size: few
V gene: TRBV2
CDR3 protein: CASTRLAGDTQYF

J gene: TRBJ2-7
clone size: NA
V gene: TRBV4-1
CDR3 protein: CASSPWIGRGTYEQYF

J gene: TRBJ1-1
clone size: NA
V gene: TRBV30
CDR3 protein: CAWSTAGTAFF

J gene: TRBJ2-2
clone size: NA
V gene: TRBV27
CDR3 protein: CASRLGQGTGELFF

J gene: TRBJ2-5
clone size: NA
V gene: TRBV7-2
CDR3 protein: CASSLTGAGLLTKETQYF

J gene: TRBJ2-4
clone size: NA
V gene: TRBV7-2
CDR3 protein: CASSLSAGGNIQYF

J gene: TRBJ2-1
clone size: few
V gene: TRBV5-1
CDR3 protein: CASSPAGGSYNEQFF

J gene: TRBJ2-3
clone size: NA
V gene: TRBV5-4
CDR3 protein: CASSSGLAGVDTQYF

J gene: TRBJ2-1
clone size: NA
V gene: TRBV15
CDR3 protein: CATSRTPRGNEQFF

J gene: TRBJ2-3
clone size: few
V gene: TRBV6-5
CDR3 protein: CASSYSGDTQYF

J gene: TRBJ2-5
clone size: NA
V gene: TRBV6-6
CDR3 protein: CASRHPGTGIETQYF

J gene: TRBJ2-1
clone size: many
V gene: TRBV6-6
CDR3 protein: CASSYAPGGTNEQFF

J gene: TRBJ2-7
clone size: few
V gene: TRBV9
CDR3 protein: CASSVTPKGEQYF

J gene: TRBJ1-2
clone size: NA
V gene: TRBV6-1
CDR3 protein: CASSEAAGEDGYTF

J gene: TRBJ2-5
clone size: NA
V gene: TRBV5-4
CDR3 protein: CASSLRARETQYF

J gene: TRBJ1-1
clone size: few
V gene: TRBV30
CDR3 protein: CAWSVLGNTEAFF

J gene: TRBJ2-1
clone size: NA
V gene: TRBV6-6
CDR3 protein: CASSRTSSGEQFF

J gene: TRBJ2-1
clone size: NA
V gene: TRBV7-3
CDR3 protein: CASSSSSGSVSYNEQFF

J gene: TRBJ2-7
clone size: NA
V gene: TRBV2
CDR3 protein: CASSEGVYEQYF